These 9 T cell receptor beta chains were sequenced from one sample in a study of blood T cell repertoires in COVID-19. TCRdb's copy holds only in-frame clones and misses some; the assay was immunoSEQ multiplex PCR. The data hold more than 350,000 clones, with 80% to 90% observed a single time. The sequenced sample was PBMCs or T cells enriched from blood (not recorded which). These receptors were obtained from a man younger than 35 who had recovered from COVID-19.

V usage is TRBV6-2 or TRBV6-3 and J usage is TRBJ2-2, with D uncertain. This CDR3 contains 13 residues. The V and J ends lost 1 base and 7 bases respectively, with 7 bases between them. CDR1 is MNHEY, CDR2 SVGEGT, per germline. CDR3 loop: CASSYFYNGELFF. The CDR3 region has the DNA TGTGCCAGCAGTTACTTTTATAACGGGGAGCTGTTTTTT.

This clone was counted a single time. The CDR3 loop reads CATSAWWRWNTGELFF. Here the CDR3 DNA reads TGTGCCACCAGTGCCTGGTGGAGGTGGAACACCGGGGAGCTGTTTTTT. The chain couples TRBV24-1 to TRBJ2-2; the D gene is possibly TRBD2 (5 bases). The CDR3 consists of 16 residues. V gave up 5 bases and J gave up 1 base, with 13 bases separating them. In germline, CDR1 is KGHDR, CDR2 SFDVKD.

The J gene is TRBJ1-4, the V gene TRBV5-1, with D unclear. This CDR3 is built from 14 residues. Germline V CDR1 and CDR2: SGHRS, YFSETQ. Between the trimmed V and J ends, which lost 5 bases and 0 bases, there was a span of 8 bases. Here the CDR3 reads CASRGQATNEKLFF. CDR3 DNA: TGCGCCAGCAGGGGTCAGGCAACTAATGAAAAACTGTTTTTT.

V and J are TRBV5-1 and TRBJ2-3; TRBD2 aligns across 8 bases. CDR3 length equals 16 residues. Germline assignment: CDR1 SGHRS and CDR2 YFSETQ. V shed 3 bases and J 0 bases; nucleotides not matched to a gene: 6. The CDR3 DNA sequence: TGCGCCAGCAGCTCTACCCCTAGCGGGAGCACAGATACGCAGTATTTT. This codes for CASSSTPSGSTDTQYF.

The chain joins TRBV12-5 to TRBJ1-5; D ambiguous. CDR1 is LGHNT, CDR2 FRNRAP, per germline. The V and J ends lost 3 bases and 0 bases respectively, with 12 bases between them. CDR3 length: 16 residues. CDR3 loop: CASGLSNRDSNQPQHF. The DNA for the CDR3 is TGTGCTAGTGGTTTATCCAATCGGGATAGCAATCAGCCCCAGCATTTT.

The V and J genes are TRBV19 and TRBJ2-1; TRBD2 matches 12 bases. J lost 0 bases, V lost 2 bases, and 14 bases had no gene match. CDR3 length: 21 residues. CDR1 and CDR2 (germline): LNHDA, SQIVND (reference sequence). CDR3 sequence: CASSIRLTSGGPSSSYNEQFF. For the CDR3, the DNA is TGTGCCAGTAGTATACGTCTGACTAGCGGGGGCCCATCTAGCTCCTACAATGAGCAGTTCTTC.

The rearrangement links TRBV27 to TRBJ1-4, with D possibly being TRBD1 (5 bases). Germline CDR1 is MNHEY and CDR2 is SMNVEV (reference sequence). V was shortened by 4 bases and J by 4 bases, with 10 bases between the two germline ends. This CDR3 comprises 14 residues. CDR3 residues: CASSSAGVNEKLFF. Written as DNA, the CDR3 is TGTGCCAGCAGTTCGGCGGGGGTTAATGAAAAACTGTTTTTT.

The genes are TRBV6-1 and TRBJ1-5; TRBD1 matches 7 bases. Germline V gives CDR1 MNHNS, CDR2 SASEGT. CDR3 length equals 15 residues. V gave up 1 base and J gave up 9 bases; unmatched junction bases: 9. CDR3 amino acids: CASSEGTGGFRPQHF. In DNA form, the CDR3 reads TGTGCCAGCAGTGAAGGGACAGGAGGGTTTCGGCCCCAGCATTTT.

Only a few counts were recorded for this clone. The chain combines TRBV6-5 with TRBJ1-2; the match to TRBD1 covers 10 bases. J was trimmed by 8 bases and V by 4 bases; bases with no gene match: 7. The CDR3 has 14 residues. CDR1 and CDR2 from the germline V gene are MNHEY and SVGAGI. CDR3 in DNA: TGTGCCAGCAGTTTAAGACAGGGGGCGCGGGGCTACACCTTC. Amino acid sequence: CASSLRQGARGYTF.